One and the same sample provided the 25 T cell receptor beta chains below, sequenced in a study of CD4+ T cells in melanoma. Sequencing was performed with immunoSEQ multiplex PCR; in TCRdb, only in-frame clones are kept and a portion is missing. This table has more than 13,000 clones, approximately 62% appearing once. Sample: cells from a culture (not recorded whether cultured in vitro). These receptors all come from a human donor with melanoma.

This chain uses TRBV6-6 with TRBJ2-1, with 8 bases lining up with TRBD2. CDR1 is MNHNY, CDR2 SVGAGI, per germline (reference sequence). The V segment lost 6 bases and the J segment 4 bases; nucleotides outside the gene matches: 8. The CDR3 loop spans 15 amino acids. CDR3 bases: TGTGCCAGCAGCCCGGGACTAGTGGGTTACAATGAGCAGTTCTTC. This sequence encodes CASSPGLVGYNEQFF.

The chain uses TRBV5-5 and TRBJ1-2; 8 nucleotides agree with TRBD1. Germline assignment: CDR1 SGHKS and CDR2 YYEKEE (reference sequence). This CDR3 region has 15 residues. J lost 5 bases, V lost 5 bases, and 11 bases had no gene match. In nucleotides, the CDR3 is TGTGCCAGCAGACCCGCGGGACAGGAGAGATATGGCTACACCTTC. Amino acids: CASRPAGQERYGYTF.

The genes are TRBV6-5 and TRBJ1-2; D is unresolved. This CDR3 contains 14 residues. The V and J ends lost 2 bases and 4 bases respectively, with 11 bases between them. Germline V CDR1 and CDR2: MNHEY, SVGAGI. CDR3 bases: TGTGCCAGCAGTTACGCGGAGGAGGGCTATGGCTACACCTTC. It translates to CASSYAEEGYGYTF.

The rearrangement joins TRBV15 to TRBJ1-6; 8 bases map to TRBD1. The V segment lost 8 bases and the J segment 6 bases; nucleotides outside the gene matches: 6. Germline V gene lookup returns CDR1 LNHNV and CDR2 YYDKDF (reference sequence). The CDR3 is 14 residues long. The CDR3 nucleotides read TGTGCCACCGGAAAGACAGGGGTTAATTCACCCCTCCACTTT. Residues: CATGKTGVNSPLHF.

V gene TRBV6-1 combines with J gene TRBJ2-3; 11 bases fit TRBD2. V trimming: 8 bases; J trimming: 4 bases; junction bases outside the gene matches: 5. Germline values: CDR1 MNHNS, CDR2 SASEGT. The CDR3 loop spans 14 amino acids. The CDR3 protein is CASALSGGADTQYF. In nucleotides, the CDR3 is TGTGCCAGCGCCCTTAGCGGGGGGGCAGATACGCAGTATTTT.

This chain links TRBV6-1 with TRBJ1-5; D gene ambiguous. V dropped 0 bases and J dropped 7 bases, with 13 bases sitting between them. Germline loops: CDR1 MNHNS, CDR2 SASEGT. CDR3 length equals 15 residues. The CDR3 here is CASSEARVGGQPQHF. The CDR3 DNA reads TGTGCCAGCAGTGAAGCGAGGGTAGGAGGCCAGCCCCAGCATTTT.

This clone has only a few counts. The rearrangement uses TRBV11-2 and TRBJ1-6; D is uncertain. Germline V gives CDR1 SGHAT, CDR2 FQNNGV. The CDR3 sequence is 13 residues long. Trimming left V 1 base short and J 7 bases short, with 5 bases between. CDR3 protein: CASSLGPNSPLHF. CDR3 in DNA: TGTGCCAGCAGCTTAGGCCCCAATTCACCCCTCCACTTT.

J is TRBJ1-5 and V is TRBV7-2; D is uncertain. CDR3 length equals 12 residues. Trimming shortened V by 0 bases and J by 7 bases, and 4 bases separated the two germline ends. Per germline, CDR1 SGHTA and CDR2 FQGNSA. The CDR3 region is CASSLAGQPQHF. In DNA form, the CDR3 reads TGTGCCAGCAGCTTAGCAGGACAGCCCCAGCATTTT.

Here the CDR3 reads CASSLQGGNTEAFF. Written as DNA, the CDR3 is TGTGCCAGCAGCTTACAGGGTGGGAACACTGAAGCTTTCTTT. The V call is TRBV5-5, the J call TRBJ1-1, with D possibly TRBD1 on 6 matching bases. CDR3 length: 14 residues. The V gene lost 2 bases and the J gene lost 1 base, with 9 bases spanning the gap. Germline-derived CDR1 and CDR2 are SGHKS and YYEKEE (reference sequence).

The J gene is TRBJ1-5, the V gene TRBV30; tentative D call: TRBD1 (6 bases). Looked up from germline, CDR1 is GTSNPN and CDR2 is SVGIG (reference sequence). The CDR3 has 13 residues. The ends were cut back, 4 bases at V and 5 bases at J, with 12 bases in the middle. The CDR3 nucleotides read TGTGCCTGGACTGGGACACACGATCAGCCCCAGCATTTT. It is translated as CAWTGTHDQPQHF.

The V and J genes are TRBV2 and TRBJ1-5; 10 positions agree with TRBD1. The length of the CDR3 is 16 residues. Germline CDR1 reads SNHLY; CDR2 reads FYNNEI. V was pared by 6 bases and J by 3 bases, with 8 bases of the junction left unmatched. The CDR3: CASSLRQGANNQPQHF. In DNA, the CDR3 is TGTGCCAGCAGCTTAAGACAGGGGGCGAACAATCAGCCCCAGCATTTT.

CDR3 sequence: CASSLAEGVVDTGELFF. For the CDR3, the DNA is TGTGCCAGCAGCTTGGCCGAGGGAGTCGTCGACACCGGGGAGCTGTTTTTT. V gene TRBV11-2 combines with J gene TRBJ2-2, with D tentatively TRBD2 (5 bases). Germline CDR1 SGHAT, CDR2 FQNNGV. This CDR3 contains 17 residues. Trimming cost V 3 bases and J 3 bases, with 17 bases left between them. Complete variable domain (other parts from reference TRBV11-2 and TRBJ2-2): EAGVAQSPRYKIIEKRQSVAFWCNPISGHATLYWYQQILGQGPKLLIQFQNNGVVDDSQLPKDRFSAERLKGVDSTLKIQPAKLEDSAVYLCASSLAEGVVDTGELFFGEGSRLTVL.

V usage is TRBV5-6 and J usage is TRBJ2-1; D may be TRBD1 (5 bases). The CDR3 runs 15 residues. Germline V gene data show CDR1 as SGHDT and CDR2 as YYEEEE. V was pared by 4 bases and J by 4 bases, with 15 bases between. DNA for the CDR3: TGTGCCAGCAGCCTCAGACAGAGACAGTACAATGAGCAGTTCTTC. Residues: CASSLRQRQYNEQFF.

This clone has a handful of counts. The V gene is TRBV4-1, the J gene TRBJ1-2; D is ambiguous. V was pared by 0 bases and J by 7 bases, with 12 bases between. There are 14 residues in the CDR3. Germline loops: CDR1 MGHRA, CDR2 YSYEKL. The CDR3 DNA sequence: TGCGCCAGCAGCCAAGAAACAAGGGAAGCTGGCTACACCTTC. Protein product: CASSQETREAGYTF.

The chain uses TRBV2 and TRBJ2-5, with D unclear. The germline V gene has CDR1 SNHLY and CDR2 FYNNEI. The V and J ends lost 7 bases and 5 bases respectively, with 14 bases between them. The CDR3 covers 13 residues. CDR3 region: CASTYESRETQYF. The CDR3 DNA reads TGTGCCAGCACATACGAGTCGCGGGAGACCCAGTACTTC.

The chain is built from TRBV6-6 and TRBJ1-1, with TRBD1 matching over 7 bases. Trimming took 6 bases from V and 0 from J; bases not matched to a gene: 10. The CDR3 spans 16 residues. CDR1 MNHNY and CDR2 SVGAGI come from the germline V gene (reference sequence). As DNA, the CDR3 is TGTGCCAGCAGCCACCATAGGACAGGTCTGAACACTGAAGCTTTCTTT. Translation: CASSHHRTGLNTEAFF.

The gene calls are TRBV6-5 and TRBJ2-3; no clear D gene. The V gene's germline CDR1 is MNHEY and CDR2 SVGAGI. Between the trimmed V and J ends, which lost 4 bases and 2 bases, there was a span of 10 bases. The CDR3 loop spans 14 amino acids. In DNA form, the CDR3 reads TGTGCCAGCAGTTTCACCCAAGACACAGATACGCAGTATTTT. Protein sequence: CASSFTQDTDTQYF.

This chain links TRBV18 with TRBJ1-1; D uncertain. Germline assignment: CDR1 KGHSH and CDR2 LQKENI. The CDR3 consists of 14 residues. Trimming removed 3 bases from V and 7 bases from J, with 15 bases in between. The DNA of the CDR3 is TGTGCCAGCTCACCGACTTCGGGGAGGTTTGAAGCTTTCTTT. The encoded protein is CASSPTSGRFEAFF.

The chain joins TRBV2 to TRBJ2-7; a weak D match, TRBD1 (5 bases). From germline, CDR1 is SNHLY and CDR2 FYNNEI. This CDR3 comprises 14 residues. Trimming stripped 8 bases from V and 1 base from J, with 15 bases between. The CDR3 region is CASRYERQSYEQYF. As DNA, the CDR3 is TGTGCCAGCCGATACGAGAGACAGTCCTACGAGCAGTACTTC.

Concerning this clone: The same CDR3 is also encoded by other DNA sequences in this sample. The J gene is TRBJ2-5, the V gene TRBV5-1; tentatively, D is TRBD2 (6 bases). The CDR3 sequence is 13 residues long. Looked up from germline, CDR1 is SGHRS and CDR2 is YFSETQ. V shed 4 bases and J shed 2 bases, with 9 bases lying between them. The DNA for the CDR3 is TGCGCCAGCAGCCCCGGAGGGCAAGAGACCCAGTACTTC. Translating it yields CASSPGGQETQYF. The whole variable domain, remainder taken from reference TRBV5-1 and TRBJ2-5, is KAGVTQTPRYLIKTRGQQVTLSCSPISGHRSVSWYQQTPGQGLQFLFEYFSETQRNKGNFPGRFSGRQFSNSRSEMNVSTLELGDSALYLCASSPGGQETQYFGPGTRLLVL.

DNA for the CDR3: TGTGCCACCAGCAGGGAAACTAGCGGGGGGGCAGTAGCCAAAAACATTCAGTACTTC. This translates into CATSRETSGGAVAKNIQYF. The chain carries TRBV15 and TRBJ2-4; TRBD2 matches at 13 bases. This CDR3 region has 19 residues. Germline V gives CDR1 LNHNV, CDR2 YYDKDF (reference sequence). With 3 bases clipped from V and 0 bases from J, the junction kept 8 bases outside the gene matches.

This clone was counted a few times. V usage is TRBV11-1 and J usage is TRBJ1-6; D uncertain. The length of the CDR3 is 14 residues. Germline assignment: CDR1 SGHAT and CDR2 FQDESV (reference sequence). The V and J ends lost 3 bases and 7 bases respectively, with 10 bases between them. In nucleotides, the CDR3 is TGTGCCAGCAGCTTGAAGAGTTGGAATTCACCCCTCCACTTT. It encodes CASSLKSWNSPLHF.

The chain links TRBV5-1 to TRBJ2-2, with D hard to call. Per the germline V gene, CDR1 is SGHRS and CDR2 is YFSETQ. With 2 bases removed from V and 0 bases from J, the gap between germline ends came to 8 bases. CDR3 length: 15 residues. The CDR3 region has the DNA TGCGCCAGCAGCTTCGGTCTAGCGAACACCGGGGAGCTGTTTTTT. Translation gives CASSFGLANTGELFF. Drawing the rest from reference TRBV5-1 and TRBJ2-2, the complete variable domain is KAGVTQTPRYLIKTRGQQVTLSCSPISGHRSVSWYQQTPGQGLQFLFEYFSETQRNKGNFPGRFSGRQFSNSRSEMNVSTLELGDSALYLCASSFGLANTGELFFGEGSRLTVL.

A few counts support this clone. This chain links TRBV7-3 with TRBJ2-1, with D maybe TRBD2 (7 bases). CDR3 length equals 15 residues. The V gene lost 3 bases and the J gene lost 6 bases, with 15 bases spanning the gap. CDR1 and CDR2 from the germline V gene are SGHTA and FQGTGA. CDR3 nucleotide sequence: TGTGCCAGCAGCTTCGGGAAGGGGGGGCGCAATGAGCAGTTCTTC. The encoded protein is CASSFGKGGRNEQFF.

The CDR3 coding sequence is TGTGCCAGCAAGGGGACTGAAGCTTTCTTT. This encodes CASKGTEAFF. The V call is TRBV28, the J call TRBJ1-1; maybe TRBD1 (5 bases). The CDR3 extends over 10 amino acids. V lost 7 bases, J lost 5 bases, and 5 bases lay in between. The germline V gene has CDR1 MDHEN and CDR2 SYDVKM.